The entry below describes one T cell receptor (beta chain). Its target is unknown. This CDR3 is built from 14 residues. Germline V lookup: CDR1 SEHNR, CDR2 FQNEAQ (reference sequence). With 5 bases removed from V and 8 bases from J, the gap between germline ends came to 15 bases. The data belong to a study of shared clonotypes between healthy human individuals. General study findings and limits: Though the depth was large, rarefaction showed that sorted-subset sequencing was incomplete. Clonotype sharing levels among donors were expected to vary with sequencing depth.

At a deep level, the assay was run. An even split of each subset's genomic DNA across several immunoSEQ plates was performed. Produced via immunoSEQ multiplex PCR; TCRdb's table is partial and in-frame only. This sample carries fewer than 2.5 million clones, 80% to 95% of them seen once, and the ten largest clones take approximately 0.37%. This TCR was sampled from a man aged 18 to 35 in good health. Some clones in this sample may be carry-over from other donors' samples. Sequenced input: naive CD4+ T cells from PBMCs. Subset specified: CD45RA+ positively selected. The chain carries TRBV7-9 and TRBJ1-4; D ambiguous. The CDR3 protein is CASSIGRAREKLFF. CDR3 coding DNA: TGTGCCAGCAGCATTGGGAGGGCTCGGGAAAAACTGTTTTTT.